The following is a T cell receptor (beta chain) sequence with its context. These data belong to a study of OX40 agonist ivuxolimab in advanced cancers. Study-level background: Cohort: approximately 79% men, mean age 60, aged about 20 to 85.

Anyone with autoimmune disease history or systemic immunosuppression was excluded. Assay used: immunoSEQ multiplex PCR; TCRdb lists only in-frame clones, some missing. In the table there are approximately 99,000 clones, around 95% of which are singletons. This CDR3 region has 14 residues. CDR1 and CDR2 (germline): MRHNA, SNTAGT. Trimming shortened V by 3 bases and J by 2 bases, and 9 bases separated the two germline ends. The chain couples TRBV6-4 to TRBJ2-3; D possibly corresponds to TRBD1 (6 bases). This clonotype was obtained from an adult with an advanced solid tumor such as melanoma, head and neck, liver or kidney cancer. The source was CD4+ or CD8+ T cells sorted from blood, collected in a trial of the OX40 agonist ivuxolimab. The CDR3 DNA is TGTGCCAGCAGTGAACACAGGGACACAGATACGCAGTATTTT. Protein: CASSEHRDTDTQYF.